Listed below are T cell receptor beta chains from one sample, sequenced in a study of T cell responses to AZD1222 COVID-19 vaccine. Here immunoSEQ multiplex PCR was the method, and the copy in TCRdb shows in-frame clones only, minus some. The sample holds about 130,000 clones, approximately 91% seen once. The source material was peripheral blood, sampled on day 0 of AZD1222 vaccination. All receptors come from an adult in good health. CDR3s include the opening cysteine and the closing phenylalanine or tryptophan. A D gene is named only where the DNA matches it firmly. The size of a clone is reported for some rows only, either as once, few or many, or as a class for expanded clones.

v_gene	d_gene	abundance	j_gene	CDR3nt	CDR3aa
TRBV5-4	-	-	TRBJ1-5	TGTGCCAGCTCCCATGGGGGCAATCAGCCCCAGCATTTT	CASSHGGNQPQHF
TRBV27	-	-	TRBJ1-2	TGTGCCAGCAGCTGGGACGGAAATAACTATGGCTACACCTTC	CASSWDGNNYGYTF
TRBV5-1	-	-	TRBJ1-3	TGCGCCAGCAGCTTGGTGGCTGGCTCTGGAAACACCATATATTTT	CASSLVAGSGNTIYF
TRBV5-6	-	-	TRBJ1-2	TGTGCCAGCAGCTTCCTACCCTGGCAGGGTGGAGATGGCTACACCTTC	CASSFLPWQGGDGYTF
TRBV29-1	TRBD1	-	TRBJ1-6	TGCAGCGTCAGGACAGGGGGCGGGTTGTCACCCCTCCACTTT	CSVRTGGGLSPLHF
TRBV18	-	-	TRBJ2-7	TGTGCCAGCTCACCAAGGGGAGTGTACGAGCAGTACTTC	CASSPRGVYEQYF
TRBV5-1	TRBD1	-	TRBJ1-2	TGCGCCACCCAGAAACCAAGACAGGGGGCGAACTATGGCTACACCTTC	CATQKPRQGANYGYTF
TRBV12-3/TRBV12-4	-	-	TRBJ1-5	TGTGCCAGCACCTTCGGGGGATACCAGCCCCAGCATTTT	CASTFGGYQPQHF
TRBV30	-	few	TRBJ1-2	TGTGCCTGGTTCCGGGTACAGGCTGCTAACTATGGCTACACCTTC	CAWFRVQAANYGYTF
TRBV9	TRBD2	-	TRBJ2-3	TGTGCCAGCAGCCCCAGCGGGGGAACAGATACGCAGTATTTT	CASSPSGGTDTQYF
TRBV6-6	TRBD1	-	TRBJ2-3	TGTGCCAGCAGCCTCGACAGGGTCGGCACAGATACGCAGTATTTT	CASSLDRVGTDTQYF
TRBV5-1	TRBD1	-	TRBJ2-1	TGCGCCAGCAGCTGGACCGGGACAGGGGGAGATGAGCAGTTCTTC	CASSWTGTGGDEQFF
TRBV19	-	-	TRBJ1-2	TGTGCCACCGGCTATGGCTACACCTTC	CATGYGYTF
TRBV29-1	TRBD1	-	TRBJ1-1	TGCAGCGGAGACAGGGGGCGGAACACTGAAGCTTTCTTT	CSGDRGRNTEAFF
TRBV7-8	-	-	TRBJ1-6	TGTGCCAGCACCCGGGGGAATTCACCCCTCCACTTT	CASTRGNSPLHF
TRBV19	TRBD2	-	TRBJ2-1	TGTGCCAGTAGTGCGGGGGGGCCGTATGAGCAGTTCTTC	CASSAGGPYEQFF
TRBV6-4	-	-	TRBJ1-5	TGTGCCAGCAGTGACAGGGTTGGCCAGCCCCAGCATTTT	CASSDRVGQPQHF
TRBV25-1	-	-	TRBJ2-2	TGTGCCAGCAGTGACATCGTTGGAGCCGACAACACCGGGGAGCTGTTTTTT	CASSDIVGADNTGELFF
TRBV7-2	TRBD1	-	TRBJ2-7	TGTGCCAGCAGCAGCCGGGACAGGGTCATCGAGCAGTACTTC	CASSSRDRVIEQYF
TRBV27	TRBD1	-	TRBJ1-6	TGTGCCAGCATCTCAACAGGGGGCTCCTATAATTCACCCCTCCACTTT	CASISTGGSYNSPLHF
TRBV3-1/TRBV3-2	-	-	TRBJ2-2	TGTGCCAGTCAGCCCGGGACCGAGGCCGGGGAGCTGTTTTTT	CASQPGTEAGELFF
TRBV9	-	-	TRBJ2-7	TGTGCCAGCAGCGTATCGGGCCGGACCTACGAGCAGTACTTC	CASSVSGRTYEQYF
TRBV7-6	-	-	TRBJ2-2	TGTGCCAGCAGCTTAACACAAAGAGGGGGTAACACCGGGGAGCTGTTTTTT	CASSLTQRGGNTGELFF
TRBV3-1/TRBV3-2	-	-	TRBJ1-2	TGTGCCAGCAGCCAACAGGGGTCGCGGGGCTACACCTTC	CASSQQGSRGYTF
TRBV29-1	-	-	TRBJ2-5	TGCAGCGTTGGGGACTCCACAGCAGAGACCCAGTACTTC	CSVGDSTAETQYF
TRBV2	-	-	TRBJ1-5	TGTGCCAGCAGTGGATTGGAGTGGCCCCAGCATTTT	CASSGLEWPQHF
TRBV11-1	-	-	TRBJ2-7	TGTGCCAGCAGCTTAGGCGTCTACGAGCAGTACTTC	CASSLGVYEQYF
TRBV6-5	-	once	TRBJ1-2	TGTGCCAGCAGTTACTCCCAGCGCTATGGCTACACCTTC	CASSYSQRYGYTF
TRBV2	TRBD1	-	TRBJ2-2	TGTGCCAGCAGTCTTGACAGGGTCGAAACCGGGGAGCTGTTTTTT	CASSLDRVETGELFF
TRBV14	-	once	TRBJ1-5	TGTGCCAGCAGCCATCACGACCAGCCCCAGCATTTT	CASSHHDQPQHF
TRBV18	-	once	TRBJ1-2	TGTGCCAGCTCACCTCAGGACCGGCTATATGGCTACACCTTC	CASSPQDRLYGYTF
TRBV10-1	TRBD1	-	TRBJ2-5	TGCGCCAGCAGTGGGCTGACAGGGATTAAAGAGACCCAGTACTTC	CASSGLTGIKETQYF
TRBV6-2/TRBV6-3	TRBD1	-	TRBJ1-6	TGTGCCAGCAGACCTCGGACAGGGTTTGGTTCACCCCTCCACTTT	CASRPRTGFGSPLHF
TRBV9	-	-	TRBJ2-1	TGTGCCAGCAGCGTAGGAACGCCGGGGGATGAGCAGTTCTTC	CASSVGTPGDEQFF
TRBV4-1	-	-	TRBJ1-6	TGCGCCAGCAGACCGGAGAGAGATAATTCACCCCTCCACTTT	CASRPERDNSPLHF
TRBV7-8	-	few	TRBJ1-1	TGTGCCAGCAGTACGTCCGGAATGAACACTGAAGCTTTCTTT	CASSTSGMNTEAFF
TRBV27	-	-	TRBJ1-6	TGTGCCAGCAGTTTCTCAGGGCTCTATAATTCACCCCTCCACTTT	CASSFSGLYNSPLHF
TRBV30	-	-	TRBJ2-3	TGTGCCTGGACCTCTAGCACAGATACGCAGTATTTT	CAWTSSTDTQYF
TRBV27	TRBD1	-	TRBJ2-1	TGTGCCAGCAGTTTACGGGCAGGGGGTGAGCAGTTCTTC	CASSLRAGGEQFF
TRBV2	-	-	TRBJ2-7	TGTGCCAGCACCCCGGGGTATGCCTACGAGCAGTACTTC	CASTPGYAYEQYF
TRBV24-1	-	-	TRBJ2-3	TGTGCCACCAGTGATTTGAAAGGGTCGGGGACAGATACGCAGTATTTT	CATSDLKGSGTDTQYF
TRBV19	TRBD2	-	TRBJ2-2	TGTGCCAGTAGAAGGACTAGAAGCGCCGGGGAGCTGTTTTTT	CASRRTRSAGELFF